These 25 T cell receptor beta chains were all obtained from the same sample, sequenced in a study of blood T cell repertoires in COVID-19. Repertoires were generated with immunoSEQ multiplex PCR, while TCRdb's copy carries only in-frame clones and drops some. The table has fewer than 300,000 clones, around three quarters seen once. Sequenced material: peripheral blood. The receptors derive from a woman older than 75 with acute or convalescent COVID-19.

The J gene is TRBJ2-7, the V gene TRBV29-1; 13 bases agree with TRBD2. CDR3 length: 13 residues. V lost 6 bases and J lost 4; bases outside the gene matches: 3. Germline CDR1 reads SQVTM; CDR2 reads ANQGSEA. The CDR3 spells CSVRTSGSYEQYF. CDR3 in DNA: TGCAGCGTCCGGACTAGCGGGAGTTACGAGCAGTACTTC.

As to this clone: Compared with germline, one end of the junction differs, possibly owing to a read error. The CDR3 sequence is CASSHLQGNAEAFF. The CDR3 bases are TGTGCCAGCAGTCACTTACAGGGGAACGCTGAAGCTTTCTTT. The chain couples TRBV6-5 to TRBJ1-1; 7 nucleotides align to TRBD1. The CDR3 loop spans 14 amino acids. Germline V gene sequence: CDR1 MNHEY, CDR2 SVGAGI.

V and J are TRBV7-2 and TRBJ2-1; 11 bases are shared with TRBD2. Trimming took 1 base from V and 15 from J; bases not matched to a gene: 14. From germline, CDR1 is SGHTA and CDR2 FQGNSA. CDR3 length: 16 residues. The CDR3 DNA is TGTGCCAGCAGCTTAGAGATCCCTCTAGCGGGGGGCCGGGGGTTCTTC. Its translation: CASSLEIPLAGGRGFF.

The gene calls are TRBV5-5 and TRBJ2-5; a possible D gene is TRBD1 (6 bases). The CDR3 contains 16 residues. CDR1 SGHKS and CDR2 YYEKEE come from the germline V gene (reference sequence). Trimming pared 0 bases from V and 2 bases from J, leaving 14 bases between. In DNA, the CDR3 is TGTGCCAGCAGCTTGGCCATTGGACAGATACAAGAGACCCAGTACTTC. It is translated as CASSLAIGQIQETQYF.

The V call is TRBV7-9, the J call TRBJ2-3, with D perhaps TRBD2 (5 bases). Looked up from germline, CDR1 is SEHNR and CDR2 is FQNEAQ (reference sequence). The V end was cut by 1 base, the J end by 2 bases, with 10 bases between. The CDR3 has 15 residues. Here the CDR3 reads CASSLGSGDTDTQYF. The CDR3 coding sequence is TGTGCCAGCAGCTTAGGGTCCGGGGACACAGATACGCAGTATTTT.

The chain has TRBV4-2 and TRBJ2-5, with 10 bases identical to TRBD1. Germline V gives CDR1 LGHNA, CDR2 YNFKEQ. CDR3 length: 16 residues. V was clipped by 4 bases and J by 6 bases; unmatched bases: 11. CDR3 sequence: CASSPGPGQGRKTQYF. In DNA, the CDR3 is TGTGCCAGCAGCCCGGGACCGGGACAGGGGAGAAAGACCCAGTACTTC.

With respect to this clone: Other DNA sequences in the same sample also yield this CDR3. The chain couples TRBV9 to TRBJ2-3; possible D gene TRBD1, 6 bases. Trimming took off 0 bases at V and 4 bases at J, with 9 bases between the two ends. Germline CDR1 is SGDLS and CDR2 is YYNGEE. The CDR3 is made up of 14 amino acids. The CDR3 loop reads CASSVGGLADTQYF. In DNA, the CDR3 is TGTGCCAGCAGCGTAGGGGGGCTGGCAGATACGCAGTATTTT.

Only one count was recorded for this clone. CDR3 amino acids: CASSLAYRGGASYEQYF. CDR3 coding DNA: TGTGCCAGCAGCTTAGCGTATAGGGGGGGGGCCTCCTACGAGCAGTACTTC. This chain uses TRBV7-8 with TRBJ2-7; maybe TRBD2 (7 bases). The CDR3 covers 17 residues. Trimming removed 0 bases at V and 0 bases at J, with 15 bases between. Looked up from germline, CDR1 is SGHVS and CDR2 is FQNEAQ.

V is TRBV9 and J is TRBJ1-2; TRBD1 aligns across 9 bases. After removal of 4 bases from V and 7 bases from J, the junction contained 14 bases not matched to a gene. The CDR3 is made up of 16 amino acids. Looked up from germline, CDR1 is SGDLS and CDR2 is YYNGEE. The chain's CDR3 is CASSFGQGTRFAGYTF. The CDR3 DNA is TGTGCCAGCAGCTTTGGACAGGGGACCCGTTTCGCTGGCTACACCTTC.

The genes are TRBV2 and TRBJ1-4, with D perhaps matching TRBD1 (6 bases). Looked up from germline, CDR1 is SNHLY and CDR2 is FYNNEI. Trimming removed 4 bases from V and 7 bases from J, with 10 bases in between. The CDR3 loop spans 13 amino acids. CDR3 coding DNA: TGTGCCAGCAGTGTTGGGACACCTGAAAAACTGTTTTTT. Protein product: CASSVGTPEKLFF.

This clone came up once. The chain combines TRBV7-3 with TRBJ1-5, with D unresolved. The CDR3 has 19 residues. Germline-derived CDR1 and CDR2 are SGHTA and FQGTGA. V shed 4 bases and J shed 0 bases, with 22 bases lying between them. CDR3 sequence reads: CASSYCRMCKPHSNQPQHF. CDR3 in DNA: TGTGCCAGCAGCTATTGCAGGATGTGCAAACCCCATAGCAATCAGCCCCAGCATTTT.

This clone appeared many times. The J gene is TRBJ2-3, the V gene TRBV7-6; D might be TRBD2 (5 bases). Looked up from germline, CDR1 is SGHVS and CDR2 is FNYEAQ. The CDR3 is made up of 14 amino acids. V lost 3 bases and J 5 bases, leaving 12 bases between the germline ends. The CDR3 loop is CASSLDFRGDTQYF. The DNA of the CDR3 is TGTGCCAGCAGCTTGGACTTTCGCGGAGATACGCAGTATTTT.

The chain couples TRBV3-1 (or the pseudogene TRBV3-2) to TRBJ2-7; D remains unclear. V was shortened by 3 bases and J by 2 bases, with 8 bases between the two germline ends. The CDR3 sequence is 13 residues long. CDR1 is LGHDT and CDR2 is YNNKEL in the germline V gene (reference sequence). CDR3 residues: CASSQLLAYEQYF. CDR3 coding DNA: TGTGCCAGCAGCCAGCTCCTAGCCTACGAGCAGTACTTC.

The chain links TRBV5-4 to TRBJ2-5, with D tentatively TRBD2 (6 bases). Trimming stripped 3 bases from V and 4 bases from J, with 16 bases between. Germline V gene lookup returns CDR1 SGHNT and CDR2 YYREEE (reference sequence). This CDR3 has 15 amino acids. The CDR3 DNA follows: TGTGCCAGCAGCTCCTCCCTTGGGCGGGGAGAGACCCAGTACTTC. It translates to CASSSSLGRGETQYF.

The chain links TRBV5-4 to TRBJ2-1; 9 bases align to TRBD2. The CDR3 spans 15 residues. Germline CDR1 reads SGHNT; CDR2 reads YYREEE (reference sequence). V shed 3 bases, J shed 3 bases, and the junction held 4 bases outside the gene matches. CDR3 sequence (DNA): TGTGCCAGCAGCTGGACTAGCGAAAACTACAATGAGCAGTTCTTC. It specifies CASSWTSENYNEQFF.

This rearrangement joins TRBV4-1 to TRBJ1-5; tentative D call: TRBD1 (6 bases). Germline V CDR1 and CDR2: MGHRA, YSYEKL. V lost 2 bases and J lost 1, with 9 bases in between. The CDR3 loop spans 15 amino acids. This CDR3 reads CASSQHQGSNQPQHF. DNA for the CDR3: TGCGCCAGCAGCCAACATCAGGGGAGCAATCAGCCCCAGCATTTT.

The chain is built from TRBV2 and TRBJ2-3; 9 bases match TRBD2. The CDR3 has 15 amino acids. Losses at the gene ends were 6 bases for V and 2 bases for J; bases not matched to a gene: 6. Germline V gene sequence: CDR1 SNHLY, CDR2 FYNNEI. The CDR3 reads CASRAIAGVTDTQYF. Written as DNA, the CDR3 is TGTGCCAGCAGAGCCATAGCGGGAGTCACAGATACGCAGTATTTT.

The CDR3 DNA reads as TGTGCCACCAGTGATCCGAACCTTGGACAGGGTAGGAATTCACCCCTCCACTTT. It codes for CATSDPNLGQGRNSPLHF. This chain links TRBV24-1 with TRBJ1-6; TRBD1 matches at 8 bases. The CDR3 loop spans 18 amino acids. CDR1 is KGHDR, CDR2 SFDVKD, per germline. V lost 3 bases to trimming and J lost 7 bases; unmatched junction nucleotides: 13.

This clone is a singleton in its sample. This chain uses TRBV28 with TRBJ1-4; D may be TRBD1 (5 bases). The CDR3 is made up of 13 amino acids. The ends were cut back, 5 bases at V and 7 bases at J, with 11 bases in the middle. Germline CDR1 reads MDHEN; CDR2 reads SYDVKM. Here the CDR3 DNA reads TGTGCCAGCAGTGCCGGGCAGGGTGAAAAACTGTTTTTT. This codes for CASSAGQGEKLFF.

The chain uses TRBV6-6 and TRBJ2-7, with TRBD2 as a possible D gene (5 bases). The CDR3 consists of 12 residues. Germline CDR1 MNHNY, CDR2 SVGAGI (reference sequence). V shed 7 bases and J shed 5 bases, with 12 bases lying between them. The CDR3 DNA reads TGTGCCAGCACCGAGGGAAGAGACGAGCAGTACTTC. Protein sequence: CASTEGRDEQYF.

About this clone: At one boundary the junction diverges from the germline segment, which might be a read error. This sequence joins TRBV4-2 and TRBJ2-7, with TRBD2 matching over 9 bases. Germline V CDR1 and CDR2: LGHNA, YNFKEQ. The length of the CDR3 is 16 residues. The CDR3 DNA reads TGTGCCGGCAGCCAAGCAGGGCGGGAGGGCCCCCCCGAGCAGTACTTC. It encodes CAGSQAGREGPPEQYF.

CDR3 protein: CASSGQGNTEAFF. CDR3 in DNA: TGCGCCAGCAGTGGTCAGGGGAACACTGAAGCTTTCTTT. J is TRBJ1-1 and V is TRBV10-1; D possibly corresponds to TRBD1 (5 bases). Per germline, CDR1 WNHNN and CDR2 SYGVQD (reference sequence). The CDR3 contains 13 residues. V gave up 4 bases and J gave up 1 base, with 7 bases separating them.

This clone was seen more than once but under ten times. The chain recombines TRBV7-6 with TRBJ2-1; tentatively, D is TRBD2 (6 bases). The CDR3 has 15 residues. CDR1 is SGHVS and CDR2 is FNYEAQ in the germline V gene. V dropped 5 bases and J dropped 9 bases, with 20 bases sitting between them. In DNA, the CDR3 is TGTGCCAGCAGCCAAAGCGCGGGGCTAACAATTGAGCAGTTCTTC. Its protein is CASSQSAGLTIEQFF.

The V and J genes are TRBV29-1 and TRBJ1-1; tentatively, D is TRBD1 (6 bases). Germline CDR1 and CDR2: SQVTM and ANQGSEA. V was shortened by 1 base and J by 6 bases, with 18 bases between the two germline ends. The CDR3 consists of 15 residues. The CDR3 sequence: CSVEVWATGHPEAFF. The CDR3 DNA reads TGCAGCGTTGAAGTTTGGGCGACAGGCCATCCTGAAGCTTTCTTT.

The chain is built from TRBV6-2 or TRBV6-3 and TRBJ2-1, with 7 positions matching TRBD2. V was clipped by 0 bases and J by 4 bases; unmatched bases: 3. This CDR3 region has 15 residues. Germline V lookup: CDR1 MNHEY, CDR2 SVGEGT. This chain's CDR3 is CASSYSSGAYNEQFF. The CDR3 DNA is TGTGCCAGCAGTTACTCGAGCGGGGCGTACAATGAGCAGTTCTTC.